This TCR beta chain is from a study of T cells in Graves' hyperthyroidism and ophthalmopathy. This clonotype was counted many times. The CDR3 totals 18 residues. With V trimmed by 6 bases and J by 3 bases, 15 bases remained unmatched. Germline assignment: CDR1 SNHLY and CDR2 FYNNEI. Regions amplified from RNA transcripts were the TCR beta CDR3 regions. The HTBI primer set was used in a first-round RT-PCR of the TCR CDR3. Via MiXCR, TCRdb re-called the multiplex PCR reads, giving one row per CDR3 protein. The sample carries about 210,000 distinct CDR3 sequences, roughly 18% recorded once. The receptor was isolated from a middle-aged man with Graves' hyperthyroidism. Material for sequencing was blood. This rearrangement joins TRBV2 to TRBJ1-1; 11 positions match TRBD1. CDR3 in DNA: TGTGCCAGCAGGGGGCCGGGACAGGGGGGGGCTTTATACACTGAAGCTTTCTTT. Translating it yields CASRGPGQGGALYTEAFF.